The source of this T cell receptor (beta chain) is a study of shared clonotypes between healthy human individuals. Study as a whole: Each donor's CD8 memory used one plate, CD8 naive two, each CD4 subset three.

Every immunoSEQ plate was one replicate of a subset's evenly spread DNA. In the original workflow: Junction-only sequences without quality scores came from ImmunoSEQ, so filtering differed. Sequencing was performed with immunoSEQ multiplex PCR; in TCRdb, only in-frame clones are kept and a portion is missing. That table gives V, J and clone size, and the DNA gave D and trimming. The sample has hundreds of thousands of clones; around 96% are singletons. Naive CD8 isolation took CD45RO-negative cells positively selected for CCR7 and excluded terminally differentiated effector memory CD45RA+ cells. J was trimmed by 1 base and V by 0 bases; bases with no gene match: 3. The CDR3 is made up of 15 amino acids. CDR1 and CDR2 (germline): SGHDT, YYEEEE.

This TCR derives from a woman aged 25 to 45 in good health. The chain combines TRBV5-6 with TRBJ2-5; 7 positions match TRBD1. The sequencing sample was made of naive CD8+ T cells sorted from blood. The CDR3: CASSLVTGAQETQYF. Written as DNA, the CDR3 is TGTGCCAGCAGCTTGGTAACAGGGGCCCAAGAGACCCAGTACTTC.